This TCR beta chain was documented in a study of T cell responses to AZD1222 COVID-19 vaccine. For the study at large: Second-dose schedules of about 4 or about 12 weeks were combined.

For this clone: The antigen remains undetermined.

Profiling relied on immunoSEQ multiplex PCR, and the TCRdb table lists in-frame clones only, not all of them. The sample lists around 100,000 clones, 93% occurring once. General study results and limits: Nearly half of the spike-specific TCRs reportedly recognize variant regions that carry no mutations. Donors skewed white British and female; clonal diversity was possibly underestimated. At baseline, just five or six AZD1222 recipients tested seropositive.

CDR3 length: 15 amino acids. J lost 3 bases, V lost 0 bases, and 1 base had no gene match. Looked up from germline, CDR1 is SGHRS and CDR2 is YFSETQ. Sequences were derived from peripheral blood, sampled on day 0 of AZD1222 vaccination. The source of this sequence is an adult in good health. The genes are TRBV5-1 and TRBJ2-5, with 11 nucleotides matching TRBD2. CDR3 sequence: CASSLVLAGEETQYF. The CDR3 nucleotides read TGCGCCAGCAGCTTGGTACTAGCGGGAGAAGAGACCCAGTACTTC.